The next 26 T cell receptor beta chains were all read from a single sample in a study of Ad26.COV2.S vaccination and SARS-CoV-2 variants. As to treatment: 15 to 20 received Ad26.COV2.S at low or high dose, single or two shots; about 5 received placebo; per-sample allocation not given. Repertoires come from day 63 after the first vaccine or placebo injection. Only in-frame clones appear in the TCRdb table, and some are missing; sequencing was by immunoSEQ multiplex PCR. The sample includes about 480,000 clones, approximately 90% of them seen just once. Sequencing used peripheral blood, obtained in a trial of Ad26.COV2.S vaccine versus placebo. The receptors originated from a person between 18 and 59 years old who received the Ad26.COV2.S COVID-19 vaccine or a placebo.

The chain carries TRBV2 and TRBJ1-6; no clear D. Germline loops: CDR1 SNHLY, CDR2 FYNNEI. This CDR3 has 11 amino acids. The V gene lost 6 bases and the J gene lost 7 bases, with 4 bases spanning the gap. CDR3 coding DNA: TGTGCCAGCAGCCGCAATTCACCCCTCCACTTT. Translating it yields CASSRNSPLHF.

The rearrangement uses TRBV29-1 and TRBJ2-7; 7 positions match TRBD1. Germline V gene lookup returns CDR1 SQVTM and CDR2 ANQGSEA. V shed 6 bases, J shed 4 bases, and the junction held 15 bases outside the gene matches. The CDR3 sequence is 15 residues long. The CDR3 DNA sequence: TGCAGCGTACGGACAGGCTTTGTGAATAAGTACGAGCAGTACTTC. Its translation: CSVRTGFVNKYEQYF.

V and J are TRBV19 and TRBJ2-1; D is unclear. V dropped 2 bases and J dropped 8 bases, with 10 bases sitting between them. The CDR3 contains 13 residues. Germline V gene sequence: CDR1 LNHDA, CDR2 SQIVND (reference sequence). The CDR3 nucleotides read TGTGCCAGTAGTATACCGGGTGGGTATGAGCAGTTCTTC. This codes for CASSIPGGYEQFF.

The chain joins TRBV5-1 to TRBJ2-5; D gene uncertain. V was trimmed by 2 bases and J by 3 bases, leaving 8 bases between them. Germline V gives CDR1 SGHRS, CDR2 YFSETQ. CDR3 length equals 13 residues. Here the CDR3 DNA reads TGCGCCAGCAGCTTTAATACGGAAGAGACCCAGTACTTC. It specifies CASSFNTEETQYF. The entire variable domain, with the rest obtained from reference TRBV5-1 and TRBJ2-5, is as follows: KAGVTQTPRYLIKTRGQQVTLSCSPISGHRSVSWYQQTPGQGLQFLFEYFSETQRNKGNFPGRFSGRQFSNSRSEMNVSTLELGDSALYLCASSFNTEETQYFGPGTRLLVL.

In this sample, this clone turned up once. The V call is TRBV29-1, the J call TRBJ2-1, with D maybe TRBD2 (6 bases). The CDR3 contains 16 residues. Germline V gene lookup returns CDR1 SQVTM and CDR2 ANQGSEA. V dropped 1 base and J dropped 3 bases, with 16 bases sitting between them. This chain's CDR3 is CSVEGGQGGGYNEQFF. Written as DNA, the CDR3 is TGCAGCGTTGAAGGTGGCCAGGGAGGAGGCTACAATGAGCAGTTCTTC.

The chain is built from TRBV10-2 and TRBJ2-5, with 8 nucleotides matching TRBD2. Germline CDR1 and CDR2: WSHSY and SAAADI. Trimming removed 6 bases from V and 2 bases from J; junction bases left unmatched: 20. The CDR3 spans 19 residues. The CDR3 reads CASRPPGPGKLAAQETQYF. Written as DNA, the CDR3 is TGCGCCAGCAGACCCCCGGGACCGGGAAAACTAGCGGCGCAAGAGACCCAGTACTTC.

This chain uses TRBV4-1 with TRBJ2-2; D remains unclear. This CDR3 has 15 residues. Looked up from germline, CDR1 is MGHRA and CDR2 is YSYEKL. Trimming took off 5 bases at V and 0 bases at J, with 10 bases between the two ends. The CDR3 is CASSLAESNTGELFF. DNA for the CDR3: TGCGCCAGCAGCTTGGCAGAATCGAACACCGGGGAGCTGTTTTTT.

The chain joins TRBV6-1 to TRBJ1-5; TRBD1 might be the D (6 bases). The V end lost 3 bases, the J end lost 3 bases, and 18 bases lay between the germline ends. This CDR3 contains 17 residues. The germline V gene has CDR1 MNHNS and CDR2 SASEGT. CDR3 in amino acids: CASSDSSRGSINQPQHF. CDR3 sequence (DNA): TGTGCCAGCAGTGATTCGAGCAGGGGTAGTATCAATCAGCCCCAGCATTTT.

The V gene is TRBV9, the J gene TRBJ2-7; D may be TRBD2 (5 bases). CDR1 and CDR2 (germline): SGDLS, YYNGEE. The CDR3 sequence is 14 residues long. V was trimmed by 4 bases and J by 7 bases, leaving 18 bases between them. CDR3 sequence (DNA): TGTGCCAGCAGCCTAGGACTTGGGCTCGGGGAGCAGTACTTC. Its protein product is CASSLGLGLGEQYF.

The J gene is TRBJ2-7, the V gene TRBV7-3; D is unresolved. Germline CDR1 SGHTA, CDR2 FQGTGA. The ends were cut back, 2 bases at V and 2 bases at J, with 10 bases in the middle. CDR3 length equals 14 residues. CDR3 DNA: TGTGCCAGCAGCTTATACGGGCCCCCCTACGAGCAGTACTTC. This codes for CASSLYGPPYEQYF.

The table lists this clone with a count of one. The chain is built from TRBV27 and TRBJ1-5; D is uncertain. This CDR3 is 14 amino acids long. From germline, CDR1 is MNHEY and CDR2 SMNVEV (reference sequence). With 5 bases removed from V and 4 bases from J, the gap between germline ends came to 12 bases. The DNA for the CDR3 is TGTGCCAGCAGTCCCCGGGTCTCGAATCAGCCCCAGCATTTT. Translating gives CASSPRVSNQPQHF.

This chain joins TRBV28 and TRBJ1-6; the D gene is possibly TRBD1 (6 bases). Trimming took 3 bases from V and 5 from J, leaving 8 bases between them. The CDR3 is 14 residues long. Germline CDR1 and CDR2: MDHEN and SYDVKM. The CDR3 coding sequence is TGTGCCAGCAGTTTCTCAGGGGATAATTCACCCCTCCACTTT. Amino acids: CASSFSGDNSPLHF.

J is TRBJ1-5 and V is TRBV28; TRBD1 aligns across 8 bases. This CDR3 has 16 residues. Germline values: CDR1 MDHEN, CDR2 SYDVKM. The V segment lost 7 bases and the J segment 6 bases; nucleotides outside the gene matches: 14. The CDR3 sequence: CASTLLDRGGIQPQHF. The CDR3 DNA is TGTGCCAGCACCCTTCTCGACAGGGGAGGCATTCAGCCCCAGCATTTT.

The rearrangement joins TRBV5-8 to TRBJ1-5; D gene unclear. CDR1 and CDR2 from the germline V gene are SGHTS and YDEGEE. CDR3 length equals 16 residues. Trimming took off 5 bases at V and 7 bases at J, with 22 bases between the two ends. This CDR3 is CASRLSWRQGDQPQHF. Written as DNA, the CDR3 is TGTGCCAGCAGGTTATCGTGGAGACAAGGCGACCAGCCCCAGCATTTT.

J is TRBJ2-7 and V is TRBV7-8; no clear D. Germline CDR1 and CDR2: SGHVS and FQNEAQ. The length of the CDR3 is 16 residues. Trimming took off 3 bases at V and 1 base at J, with 16 bases between the two ends. CDR3 coding DNA: TGTGCCAGCAGCTTCCCGGGCATCATGCCTTCCTACGAGCAGTACTTC. It encodes CASSFPGIMPSYEQYF. Complete variable domain (other parts from reference TRBV7-8 and TRBJ2-7): GAGVSQSPRYKVAKRGQDVALRCDPISGHVSLFWYQQALGQGPEFLTYFQNEAQLDKSGLPSDRFFAERPEGSVSTLKIQRTQQEDSAVYLCASSFPGIMPSYEQYFGPGTRLTVT.

The CDR3 nucleotides are TGTGCCAGCAGCCACAGAAGGTTGAACACTGAAGCTTTCTTT. This codes for CASSHRRLNTEAFF. The V and J genes are TRBV14 and TRBJ1-1; D is unresolved. Trimming shortened V by 3 bases and J by 0 bases, and 8 bases separated the two germline ends. The CDR3 runs to 14 residues. Germline V gives CDR1 SGHDN, CDR2 FVKESK.

V and J are TRBV29-1 and TRBJ2-3; D remains unclear. The CDR3 extends over 14 amino acids. Trimming stripped 4 bases from V and 3 bases from J, with 14 bases between. The germline V gene has CDR1 SQVTM and CDR2 ANQGSEA. The CDR3 region is CSVAAKAGTDTQYF. CDR3 DNA: TGCAGCGTTGCTGCGAAGGCTGGGACAGATACGCAGTATTTT.

This clone has just a few counts. The V call is TRBV9, the J call TRBJ2-2; a possible D gene is TRBD1 (6 bases). V shed 3 bases and J shed 1 base, with 10 bases lying between them. Per the germline V gene, CDR1 is SGDLS and CDR2 is YYNGEE. This CDR3 has 15 amino acids. The DNA for the CDR3 is TGTGCCAGCAGCGCCGTGACAGGGAACACCGGGGAGCTGTTTTTT. Encoded protein: CASSAVTGNTGELFF.

This clone was seen just once. The rearrangement joins TRBV6-2 or TRBV6-3 to TRBJ2-5; 13 nucleotides match TRBD2. CDR1 MNHEY and CDR2 SVGEGT come from the germline V gene. Losses at the gene ends were 2 bases for V and 1 base for J; bases not matched to a gene: 7. There are 18 residues in the CDR3. CDR3 sequence (DNA): TGTGCCAGCAGTTACCTCAAGGGACTAGCGGGATTCCAAGAGACCCAGTACTTC. The encoded protein is CASSYLKGLAGFQETQYF.

This sequence joins TRBV6-5 and TRBJ2-1; the match to TRBD1 covers 7 bases. CDR1 and CDR2 from the germline V gene are MNHEY and SVGAGI. V was pared by 6 bases and J by 8 bases, with 7 bases of the junction left unmatched. The CDR3 extends over 13 amino acids. CDR3 amino acids: CASRVTGLDEQFF. In DNA, the CDR3 is TGTGCCAGCAGAGTGACAGGGTTGGATGAGCAGTTCTTC.

About this clone: Other DNA variants within this sample encode the same CDR3. The gene calls are TRBV28 and TRBJ2-5; D uncertain. Trimming took off 3 bases at V and 5 bases at J, with 4 bases between the two ends. Germline V gene lookup returns CDR1 MDHEN and CDR2 SYDVKM. CDR3 length equals 11 residues. CDR3 residues: CASSLAETQYF. The CDR3 DNA reads TGTGCCAGCAGTTTGGCGGAGACCCAGTACTTC.

V and J are TRBV28 and TRBJ2-5, with a possible D match to TRBD2 (6 bases). Germline V gives CDR1 MDHEN, CDR2 SYDVKM. V was shortened by 2 bases and J by 5 bases, with 15 bases between the two germline ends. This CDR3 has 15 amino acids. The CDR3 DNA follows: TGTGCCAGCAGTTTAGGAGGGCAGGTTAGGGAGACCCAGTACTTC. It is translated as CASSLGGQVRETQYF.

J is TRBJ1-2 and V is TRBV19; D is possibly TRBD1 (5 bases). V lost 6 bases and J 7 bases, leaving 9 bases between the germline ends. The germline V gene encodes CDR1 LNHDA and CDR2 SQIVND (reference sequence). The CDR3 extends over 11 amino acids. The chain's CDR3 is CASSLGTGYTF. In DNA, the CDR3 is TGTGCCAGTAGCCTGGGGACTGGCTACACCTTC.

This chain links TRBV27 with TRBJ1-5; D unclear. V was clipped by 2 bases and J by 4 bases, with 6 bases between them. The CDR3 has 13 amino acids. CDR1 and CDR2 (germline): MNHEY, SMNVEV (reference sequence). CDR3 sequence reads: CASSLSRNQPQHF. CDR3 DNA: TGTGCCAGCAGTTTAAGTCGGAATCAGCCCCAGCATTTT.

The chain uses TRBV5-1 and TRBJ1-2; D is undetermined. Trimming cost V 4 bases and J 5 bases, with 18 bases left between them. Germline V CDR1 and CDR2: SGHRS, YFSETQ. The CDR3 totals 15 residues. CDR3 residues: CASSDTIKKGYGYTF. CDR3 coding DNA: TGCGCCAGCAGCGATACTATCAAGAAAGGTTATGGCTACACCTTC.

V is TRBV5-4 and J is TRBJ2-3; no reliable D call. Trimming left V 4 bases short and J 5 bases short, with 11 bases between. Germline CDR1 is SGHNT and CDR2 is YYREEE (reference sequence). The CDR3 totals 13 residues. The CDR3 spells CASSVQRGDTQYF. The CDR3 DNA is TGTGCCAGCAGCGTACAAAGAGGAGATACGCAGTATTTT.